A single sample gave rise to the 22 T cell receptor beta chains below, sequenced in a study of shared clonotypes between healthy human individuals. Using immunoSEQ multiplex PCR, the repertoire was profiled, and TCRdb retains in-frame clones only, with some absent. The sample carries over 950,000 clones, 70% to 80% recorded once. Sequencing was done on a sample of memory CD4+ T cells from PBMCs. Subset specified: CD45RA-negative fraction. The receptors here all came from a young man in good health. Some clones in this sample may be carry-over from other donors' samples.

In this sample, this clone turned up once. V gene TRBV5-1 combines with J gene TRBJ1-6, with 7 bases fitting TRBD1. Trimming took 6 bases from V and 5 from J; bases not matched to a gene: 8. CDR1 and CDR2 (germline): SGHRS, YFSETQ. The CDR3 is 15 residues long. CDR3 in amino acids: CASTLTGTHNSPLHF. CDR3 coding DNA: TGCGCCAGCACCCTGACAGGGACCCATAATTCACCCCTCCACTTT. Looking up the rest from reference TRBV5-1 and TRBJ1-6 gives the full variable domain: KAGVTQTPRYLIKTRGQQVTLSCSPISGHRSVSWYQQTPGQGLQFLFEYFSETQRNKGNFPGRFSGRQFSNSRSEMNVSTLELGDSALYLCASTLTGTHNSPLHFGNGTRLTVT.

The genes are TRBV18 and TRBJ2-3; 11 nucleotides agree with TRBD2. CDR1 is KGHSH and CDR2 is LQKENI in the germline V gene. The ends lost 3 bases at V and 2 bases at J; junction bases unmatched: 4. This CDR3 region has 16 residues. The CDR3 DNA is TGTGCCAGCTCACCTGGGACTAGCGGAAACACAGATACGCAGTATTTT. This codes for CASSPGTSGNTDTQYF.

In regard to this clone: Only one base separates this from a far larger clonotype, so it likely reflects a read error. This chain joins TRBV7-2 and TRBJ2-3; D is unclear. Per the germline V gene, CDR1 is SGHTA and CDR2 is FQGNSA. V dropped 5 bases and J dropped 0 bases, with 3 bases sitting between them. The CDR3 sequence is 12 residues long. This CDR3 reads CASSGSTDTQYF. CDR3 in DNA: TGTGCCAGCAGCGGTAGCACAGATACGCAGTATTTT.

J is TRBJ2-5 and V is TRBV11-2; D is possibly TRBD2 (6 bases). The CDR3 totals 15 residues. Trimming stripped 5 bases from V and 5 bases from J, with 18 bases between. Germline-derived CDR1 and CDR2 are SGHAT and FQNNGV. This chain's CDR3 is CASSPTRGGKETQYF. In DNA, the CDR3 is TGTGCCAGCAGCCCAACACGCGGCGGGAAGGAGACCCAGTACTTC.

V usage is TRBV5-1 and J usage is TRBJ1-1, with a tentative D call TRBD1 (6 bases). V shed 4 bases and J shed 4 bases, with 23 bases lying between them. CDR1 is SGHRS and CDR2 is YFSETQ in the germline V gene. CDR3 size: 17 residues. The CDR3, as DNA: TGCGCCAGCAGCCCAGGGAGTAGCCTTCCGGGGGCCACTGAAGCTTTCTTT. Translated: CASSPGSSLPGATEAFF.

The CDR3 sequence: CASSPSGGLGGNQPQHF. DNA for the CDR3: TGTGCCAGCTCACCATCCGGGGGCCTAGGAGGCAATCAGCCCCAGCATTTT. The V call is TRBV18, the J call TRBJ1-5, with D perhaps matching TRBD1 (6 bases). V was cut by 2 bases and J by 2 bases, with 16 bases left in between. The CDR3 spans 17 residues. Germline V gene sequence: CDR1 KGHSH, CDR2 LQKENI.

This clone was seen just once. CDR3 coding DNA: TGTGCCAGCATCAAACCCCCGGACCCGGGGCATGGCTACACCTTC. It encodes CASIKPPDPGHGYTF. The chain recombines TRBV21-1 with TRBJ1-2. TRBV21-1 is a pseudogene locus. This CDR3 spans 15 amino acids.

In this sample, this clone turned up once. The chain is built from TRBV5-1 and TRBJ1-2, with TRBD1 matching 12 bases. The V and J ends lost 4 bases and 9 bases, in that order; junction bases with no gene match: 7. This CDR3 spans 14 amino acids. The germline V gene has CDR1 SGHRS and CDR2 YFSETQ. The CDR3, as DNA: TGCGCCAGCAGCGAGCCGGGACAGGGGGCTCGCTACACCTTC. Translation gives CASSEPGQGARYTF.

This chain joins TRBV5-1 and TRBJ2-1; no reliable D call. With 0 bases removed from V and 1 base from J, the gap between germline ends came to 5 bases. Germline V gene sequence: CDR1 SGHRS, CDR2 YFSETQ. CDR3 length equals 14 residues. The CDR3 region has the DNA TGCGCCAGCAGCTTGGAACCATCCTACAATGAGCAGTTCTTC. Translation: CASSLEPSYNEQFF.

This clone was detected once. This chain links TRBV28 with TRBJ2-3; unclear D gene. The CDR3 extends over 15 amino acids. Trimming took 7 bases from V and 0 from J, leaving 14 bases between them. The V gene's germline CDR1 is MDHEN and CDR2 SYDVKM. The CDR3 here is CASNPGFRSTDTQYF. CDR3 coding DNA: TGTGCCAGCAACCCGGGTTTTAGGAGCACAGATACGCAGTATTTT.

The chain uses TRBV6-1 and TRBJ2-5, with a tentative D call TRBD1 (5 bases). Trimming removed 2 bases from V and 4 bases from J, with 5 bases in between. This CDR3 has 12 amino acids. Germline assignment: CDR1 MNHNS and CDR2 SASEGT. CDR3 amino acids: CASSEQGETQYF. The CDR3 nucleotides read TGTGCCAGCAGTGAACAGGGAGAGACCCAGTACTTC.

This chain links TRBV15 with TRBJ2-7; the D call may be TRBD1 or TRBD2 (5 bases each). The CDR3 totals 17 residues. CDR1 and CDR2 (germline): LNHNV, YYDKDF (reference sequence). Trimming left V 4 bases short and J 5 bases short, with 24 bases between. CDR3 in DNA: TGTGCCACCAGCAAACCGGGACCCTTGGGCGTATTCGACGAGCAGTACTTC. Its protein is CATSKPGPLGVFDEQYF.

This rearrangement joins TRBV19 to TRBJ1-4, with TRBD1 matching over 9 bases. Germline CDR1 and CDR2: LNHDA and SQIVND (reference sequence). The CDR3 length is 13 residues. Trimming cost V 10 bases and J 6 bases; bases outside gene matches: 6. The CDR3 sequence: CATKDRGYEKLFF. In DNA, the CDR3 is TGTGCCACTAAGGACAGGGGATATGAAAAACTGTTTTTT.

The chain joins TRBV18 to TRBJ2-3; 7 bases align to TRBD2. Looked up from germline, CDR1 is KGHSH and CDR2 is LQKENI. With 2 bases clipped from V and 2 bases from J, the junction kept 4 bases outside the gene matches. The CDR3 loop spans 15 amino acids. The CDR3 here is CASSPGLELTDTQYF. The CDR3 DNA sequence: TGTGCCAGCTCACCAGGACTAGAACTCACAGATACGCAGTATTTT.

The chain combines TRBV30 with TRBJ2-7; D unresolved. This CDR3 is built from 12 residues. Germline CDR1 is GTSNPN and CDR2 is SVGIG (reference sequence). Trimming pared 2 bases from V and 5 bases from J, leaving 10 bases between. The CDR3 coding sequence is TGTGCCTGGAGTCACGGCTTTGACGAGCAGTACTTC. Translating gives CAWSHGFDEQYF.

CDR3: CSVLQRNTEAFF. In nucleotides, the CDR3 is TGCAGCGTCCTTCAAAGGAACACTGAAGCTTTCTTT. The genes are TRBV29-1 and TRBJ1-1; the D is unclear. This CDR3 region has 12 residues. CDR1 is SQVTM and CDR2 is ANQGSEA in the germline V gene. The ends were cut back, 6 bases at V and 1 base at J, with 9 bases in the middle.

V and J are TRBV5-4 and TRBJ2-6; unclear D gene. The CDR3 contains 15 residues. Per the germline V gene, CDR1 is SGHNT and CDR2 is YYREEE (reference sequence). V was pared by 4 bases and J by 0 bases, with 8 bases between. CDR3 nucleotides: TGTGCCAGCAGCCCATCCAGCTCTGGGGCCAACGTCCTGACTTTC. Translated, it gives CASSPSSSGANVLTF.

V gene TRBV10-2 combines with J gene TRBJ2-1; TRBD2 matches at 7 bases. V shed 0 bases and J 3 bases; nucleotides not matched to a gene: 5. The CDR3 covers 16 residues. CDR1 and CDR2 from the germline V gene are WSHSY and SAAADI. CDR3 nucleotide sequence: TGCGCCAGCAGTGAGTCGGGAGGGTCCGGCTACAATGAGCAGTTCTTC. Residues: CASSESGGSGYNEQFF.

The rearrangement uses TRBV19 and TRBJ2-7, with D possibly TRBD1 on 5 matching bases. Trimming removed 7 bases from V and 2 bases from J, with 21 bases in between. The CDR3 totals 16 residues. CDR1 LNHDA and CDR2 SQIVND come from the germline V gene (reference sequence). CDR3 sequence reads: CASKGQVTGRAYEQYF. CDR3 nucleotides: TGTGCCAGTAAGGGTCAAGTAACAGGAAGGGCCTACGAGCAGTACTTC.

The chain recombines TRBV6-5 with TRBJ1-1; unclear D gene. The CDR3 totals 14 residues. V lost 2 bases and J lost 4, with 11 bases in between. Germline CDR1 reads MNHEY; CDR2 reads SVGAGI. The CDR3, as DNA: TGTGCCAGCAGTTACGGGGATTTGGGCACTGAAGCTTTCTTT. Translation: CASSYGDLGTEAFF.

V usage is TRBV2 and J usage is TRBJ2-7, with TRBD2 as a possible D gene (5 bases). Trimming removed 7 bases from V and 1 base from J, with 14 bases in between. The CDR3 extends over 14 amino acids. The germline gives CDR1 SNHLY, CDR2 FYNNEI. CDR3 loop: CASNEAGLSYEQYF. The CDR3 nucleotides read TGTGCCAGCAATGAGGCGGGTCTTTCCTACGAGCAGTACTTC.

V usage is TRBV5-6 and J usage is TRBJ2-1, with 7 bases that match TRBD1. After removal of 2 bases from V and 2 bases from J, the junction contained 7 bases not matched to a gene. CDR1 and CDR2 (germline): SGHDT, YYEEEE. This CDR3 has 16 amino acids. The chain's CDR3 is CASSFDRVVTYNEQFF. The CDR3 coding sequence is TGTGCCAGCAGCTTCGACAGGGTGGTTACCTACAATGAGCAGTTCTTC.